The 24 T cell receptor beta chains given below trace back to one sample, sequenced in a study of OX40 agonist ivuxolimab in advanced cancers. Data came from immunoSEQ multiplex PCR; TCRdb stores just in-frame clones and leaves some out. The profile covers nearly 80,000 clones, with around 90% appearing a single time and approximately 6.5% taken by the ten largest. The source was CD4+ or CD8+ T cells sorted from blood, collected in a trial of the OX40 agonist ivuxolimab. The origin of the receptors is an adult with an advanced solid tumor such as melanoma, head and neck, liver or kidney cancer.

The chain couples TRBV7-9 to TRBJ1-5, with a tentative D call TRBD1 (5 bases). Germline assignment: CDR1 SEHNR and CDR2 FQNEAQ (reference sequence). Between the trimmed V and J ends, which lost 5 bases and 0 bases, there was a span of 8 bases. The CDR3 is 14 residues long. CDR3 nucleotides: TGTGCCAGCAGCATGGACAATAGCAATCAGCCCCAGCATTTT. It codes for CASSMDNSNQPQHF.

This clone has more than one count but fewer than ten. One end of the junction varies from germline; a read error may be responsible. The rearrangement uses TRBV7-7 and TRBJ1-1; D call uncertain. The CDR3 is made up of 13 amino acids. Germline CDR1 and CDR2: SSHAT and FNYEAQ (reference sequence). The CDR3 nucleotides are TGTGCTAGCAGCTTAGACTTGAACACTGAAGCTTTCTTT. It encodes CASSLDLNTEAFF.

V and J are TRBV2 and TRBJ2-3; 11 bases are shared with TRBD2. Germline CDR1 is SNHLY and CDR2 is FYNNEI. V shed 3 bases, J shed 13 bases, and the junction held 9 bases outside the gene matches. The CDR3 has 14 residues. The CDR3 DNA follows: TGTGCCAGCAGTGAGATGACTAGCGGGACAGAGGAGTATTTT. It codes for CASSEMTSGTEEYF.

The chain recombines TRBV6-5 with TRBJ2-3, with 14 bases fitting TRBD2. CDR1 and CDR2 from the germline V gene are MNHEY and SVGAGI. The J segment lost 7 bases and the V segment lost 0 bases, leaving 3 bases of the junction unmatched. The CDR3 is 16 amino acids. CDR3 DNA: TGTGCCAGCAGTTACTCAGGGACTAGCGGGAGATATACGCAGTATTTT. Encoded protein: CASSYSGTSGRYTQYF.

The V and J genes are TRBV6-5 and TRBJ1-2; TRBD1 matches 7 bases. V was pared by 8 bases and J by 8 bases, with 11 bases of the junction left unmatched. CDR3 size: 13 residues. CDR1 is MNHEY, CDR2 SVGAGI, per germline. CDR3 residues: CASGKGGGWGYTF. In DNA, the CDR3 is TGTGCCAGCGGGAAGGGAGGGGGCTGGGGCTACACCTTC.

This rearrangement joins TRBV15 to TRBJ1-4, with D possibly being TRBD1 (5 bases). The length of the CDR3 is 16 residues. V was shortened by 5 bases and J by 2 bases, with 15 bases between the two germline ends. Per the germline V gene, CDR1 is LNHNV and CDR2 is YYDKDF (reference sequence). In nucleotides, the CDR3 is TGTGCCACCAGCGTAACCCCGGGACGGACTAATGAAAAACTGTTTTTT. It specifies CATSVTPGRTNEKLFF. The full variable domain, its missing parts supplied by reference TRBV15 and TRBJ1-4, is DAMVIQNPRYQVTQFGKPVTLSCSQTLNHNVMYWYQQKSSQAPKLLFHYYDKDFNNEADTPDNFQSRRPNTSFCFLDIRSPGLGDTAMYLCATSVTPGRTNEKLFFGSGTQLSVL.

This clone appeared a single time. The genes are TRBV5-4 and TRBJ2-3, with 8 nucleotides matching TRBD1. The CDR3 length is 15 residues. With 0 bases clipped from V and 2 bases from J, the junction kept 2 bases outside the gene matches. Per the germline V gene, CDR1 is SGHNT and CDR2 is YYREEE (reference sequence). The CDR3 reads CASSLETGDTDTQYF. CDR3 nucleotides: TGTGCCAGCAGCTTGGAGACAGGGGACACAGATACGCAGTATTTT.

CDR3 DNA: TGTGCCAGCAGTTTGGGCAGGGAGGCTGAAGCTTTCTTT. Residues: CASSLGREAEAFF. J is TRBJ1-1 and V is TRBV28; maybe TRBD1 (5 bases). V was trimmed by 3 bases and J by 6 bases, leaving 11 bases between them. The CDR3 sequence is 13 residues long. CDR1 is MDHEN, CDR2 SYDVKM, per germline.

The gene calls are TRBV9 and TRBJ2-1; 8 bases are shared with TRBD2. The trim removed 2 bases at V and 6 bases at J, leaving 7 bases unmatched. This CDR3 contains 15 residues. The V gene's germline CDR1 is SGDLS and CDR2 YYNGEE. CDR3 loop: CASSVPAGAGNEQFF. For the CDR3, the DNA is TGTGCCAGCAGCGTTCCAGCGGGAGCTGGCAATGAGCAGTTCTTC.

This chain connects TRBV9 to TRBJ1-3; 7 bases fit TRBD1. V gave up 3 bases and J gave up 4 bases; unmatched junction bases: 7. Germline values: CDR1 SGDLS, CDR2 YYNGEE. CDR3 length: 15 residues. The CDR3 sequence is CASSATTQGGNTIYF. The CDR3, as DNA: TGTGCCAGCAGCGCCACGACACAGGGGGGAAACACCATATATTTT.

This chain uses TRBV5-1 with TRBJ1-4; D perhaps matches TRBD1 (5 bases). V lost 0 bases and J 6 bases, leaving 9 bases between the germline ends. Germline CDR1 and CDR2: SGHRS and YFSETQ. CDR3 length: 14 amino acids. This CDR3 reads CASSLVGRDEKLFF. The CDR3 nucleotides are TGCGCCAGCAGCTTGGTTGGCAGGGATGAAAAACTGTTTTTT.

CDR3 protein: CASSFLGSISGRANEQFF. The CDR3 DNA reads TGTGCCAGCAGCTTCCTGGGCAGCATTAGCGGGAGGGCCAATGAGCAGTTCTTC. The V and J genes are TRBV7-3 and TRBJ2-1; 11 positions match TRBD2. Germline V gene lookup returns CDR1 SGHTA and CDR2 FQGTGA. J lost 6 bases, V lost 3 bases, and 13 bases had no gene match. This CDR3 spans 18 amino acids.

The gene calls are TRBV27 and TRBJ2-7, with TRBD2 as a possible D gene (6 bases). Trimming shortened V by 4 bases and J by 2 bases, and 24 bases separated the two germline ends. Germline V lookup: CDR1 MNHEY, CDR2 SMNVEV (reference sequence). The CDR3 spans 18 residues. The CDR3 spells CASSSGPPSGTSAYEQYF. In DNA, the CDR3 is TGTGCCAGCAGTTCAGGGCCGCCCTCCGGGACTTCGGCCTACGAGCAGTACTTC.

The chain employs TRBV4-1 and TRBJ2-1; D uncertain. Per germline, CDR1 MGHRA and CDR2 YSYEKL. Trimming removed 3 bases from V and 0 bases from J, with 12 bases in between. The CDR3 is 16 amino acids. CDR3 DNA sequence: TGCGCCAGCAGCCACGCCATCTGGAGCTCCTACAATGAGCAGTTCTTC. This encodes CASSHAIWSSYNEQFF.

This clone has a single count. The chain uses TRBV5-4 and TRBJ2-7, with D possibly being TRBD1 or TRBD2 (6 bases each). V was pared by 0 bases and J by 0 bases, with 16 bases between. Germline-derived CDR1 and CDR2 are SGHNT and YYREEE (reference sequence). This CDR3 is 17 amino acids long. The CDR3 here is CASSLAGGRPSSYEQYF. Here the CDR3 DNA reads TGTGCCAGCAGCTTGGCCGGGGGCAGGCCCAGCTCCTACGAGCAGTACTTC.

V gene TRBV19 combines with J gene TRBJ1-2; weak D call: TRBD1 (6 bases). This CDR3 region has 13 residues. The germline CDR1 and CDR2 sequences are LNHDA and SQIVND (reference sequence). V lost 0 bases to trimming and J lost 9 bases, with 11 bases between them. The CDR3 region is CASSIDRTASYTF. In nucleotides, the CDR3 is TGTGCCAGTAGTATAGACCGGACAGCCAGCTACACCTTC.

This chain connects TRBV9 to TRBJ2-3, with a tentative D call TRBD2 (5 bases). V dropped 0 bases and J dropped 3 bases, with 11 bases sitting between them. The germline gives CDR1 SGDLS, CDR2 YYNGEE. The CDR3 covers 15 residues. The CDR3 loop reads CASSVAGSWTDTQYF. Written as DNA, the CDR3 is TGTGCCAGCAGCGTAGCGGGGTCTTGGACAGATACGCAGTATTTT.

The chain links TRBV28 to TRBJ2-7; the D gene is possibly TRBD2 (6 bases). The germline V and J ends were trimmed by 2 bases and 6 bases, with 11 bases remaining between them. This CDR3 contains 13 residues. CDR1 is MDHEN and CDR2 is SYDVKM in the germline V gene. The CDR3 spells CASSLQPGVEQYF. The CDR3 region has the DNA TGTGCCAGCAGTTTACAACCGGGGGTCGAGCAGTACTTC.

The V gene is TRBV30, the J gene TRBJ2-1; a weak D match, TRBD1 (6 bases). The CDR3 extends over 12 amino acids. V was trimmed by 3 bases and J by 8 bases, leaving 11 bases between them. CDR1 is GTSNPN, CDR2 SVGIG, per germline (reference sequence). DNA for the CDR3: TGTGCCTGGAGCCAACAGGGCCATGAGCAGTTCTTC. Translation gives CAWSQQGHEQFF.

The chain recombines TRBV12-1 with TRBJ1-2; whether TRBD1, the table's D call, matches the DNA was not checked. TRBV12-1 is tagged as a pseudogene. There are 15 residues in the CDR3. CDR3 residues: CASSFGRGLGYGYTF. The CDR3 DNA is TGTGCCAGCAGCTTTGGCAGGGGGCTTGGCTATGGCTACACCTTC.

The chain combines TRBV28 with TRBJ1-5; D remains ambiguous. The germline gives CDR1 MDHEN, CDR2 SYDVKM. V was cut by 5 bases and J by 0 bases, with 20 bases left in between. The CDR3 totals 18 residues. CDR3 DNA: TGTGCCAGCAGTCCCCTCGGGGTAGGGTTTGATAGCAATCAGCCCCAGCATTTT. The encoded protein is CASSPLGVGFDSNQPQHF. Looking up the rest from reference TRBV28 and TRBJ1-5 gives the full variable domain: DVKVTQSSRYLVKRTGEKVFLECVQDMDHENMFWYRQDPGLGLRLIYFSYDVKMKEKGDIPEGYSVSREKKERFSLILESASTNQTSMYLCASSPLGVGFDSNQPQHFGDGTRLSIL.

The V call is TRBV18, the J call TRBJ2-7; weak D call: TRBD1 (6 bases). The CDR3 is made up of 14 amino acids. Trimming pared 2 bases from V and 5 bases from J, leaving 13 bases between. Germline lookup yields CDR1 KGHSH and CDR2 LQKENI. This chain's CDR3 is CASSPGQGNHEQYF. CDR3 bases: TGTGCCAGCTCACCAGGGCAGGGGAACCACGAGCAGTACTTC.

The CDR3 spells CASSDGSTNYGYTF. In DNA form, the CDR3 reads TGTGCCAGCAGCGATGGCAGTACTAACTATGGCTACACCTTC. The J gene is TRBJ1-2, the V gene TRBV9; D is undetermined. This CDR3 contains 14 residues. Germline V CDR1 and CDR2: SGDLS, YYNGEE. V was shortened by 3 bases and J by 0 bases, with 9 bases between the two germline ends.

This rearrangement joins TRBV18 to TRBJ2-1; weak D call: TRBD1 (5 bases). In germline, CDR1 is KGHSH, CDR2 LQKENI. The CDR3 has 15 residues. The V end was cut by 6 bases, the J end by 4 bases, with 16 bases between. CDR3 protein: CASSLRPQGYNEQFF. The CDR3 DNA sequence: TGTGCCAGCTCTCTCCGACCTCAGGGATACAATGAGCAGTTCTTC.